One TCR beta chain is described in this entry. The trim removed 0 bases at V and 5 bases at J, leaving 6 bases unmatched. CDR1 and CDR2 (germline): SGHRS, YFSETQ. The CDR3 is 15 amino acids. The sample originates from a study of blood T cells in healthy people across ages. Study-level background: When template switching was applied, about one barcoded beta molecule was captured per two T cells.

Primed by a sample-barcoded 5' primer and a J-beta primer mix, a second PCR proceeded for about 7 to 11 cycles. TCRdb redid the calling of the 5' RACE reads with MiXCR, one entry per CDR3 protein. The repertoire holds 980,000 or so distinct CDR3 sequences, with around 49% as singletons. Investigators took about 10 milliliters of peripheral blood from every donor. This clonotype originated in a man aged 25-45 years in good health. Material for sequencing was blood. V and J are TRBV5-1 and TRBJ1-2, with 8 nucleotides matching TRBD1. The CDR3 nucleotides are TGCGCCAGCAGCTTGGGACAGGGGAGCGGATATGGCTACACCTTC. It specifies CASSLGQGSGYGYTF.